This TCR beta chain was retrieved from a study of T cells in women clearing cervical HPV infection. Looking at the study overall: Cases were women with histologically confirmed HPV16-related CIN3 or worse, including 2 invasive cancers. Only a few women had HLA typing results available.

The germline CDR1 and CDR2 sequences are KGHSH and LQKENI. The CDR3 spans 21 residues. Method: immunoSEQ multiplex PCR; TCRdb's copy keeps in-frame clones and lacks some. This sample's table reports roughly 30,000 clones. Prevalent HPV16 infections were excluded; only incident single HPV16 infections included. Comments on this clone: Its antigen is still unknown. The CDR3 end is not reached by the read, which stops 3 residues before it; the germline J gene fills it in.

Whole-study findings and limits: TRBV6-7 abundance was lower in cases than controls (around 0.11% versus 0.16%).

This TCR came from a woman aged 18-70 years with a cervical HPV16 infection that either progressed to CIN3+ or cleared (not recorded which). The chain employs TRBV18 and TRBJ2-5, with TRBD1 matching over 7 bases. The sample comprised blood buffy coat. The sequenced CDR3 bases are TGTGCCAGCTCACCTACCAAGCCTCTACCGGGACAGTTCATGGGCACAGATACC. It translates to CASSPTKPLPGQFMGTDT. The whole CDR3 protein is CASSPTKPLPGQFMGTDTQYF.